This T cell receptor beta chain was identified in a study of cytomegalovirus exposure and HLA in healthy donors. Whole-study results and caveats: Researchers reported from a later analysis that most CMV-associated TCR beta chains appeared HLA-restricted.

Remarks on this clone: The antigen is unknown.

The PCR used 60 Vbeta and 13 Jbeta primers. Produced via immunoSEQ multiplex PCR; TCRdb's table is partial and in-frame only. This sample has over 150,000 clones, with 75% found just once. These donors counted as nominally healthy when sampled, but unrecorded immune exposures were likely. CDR1 and CDR2 from the germline V gene are MNHEY and SMNVEV (reference sequence). The CDR3 is 14 amino acids. The V gene lost 7 bases and the J gene lost 4 bases, with 16 bases spanning the gap. Sequencing was carried out using PBMCs. The genes are TRBV27 and TRBJ2-5; TRBD2 might be the D (6 bases). The clonotype was recovered from a woman aged 50 to 60 in good health and CMV-seropositive. This CDR3 reads CASNPNGGGETQYF. The CDR3 nucleotides are TGTGCCAGCAACCCCAACGGGGGAGGAGAGACCCAGTACTTC.